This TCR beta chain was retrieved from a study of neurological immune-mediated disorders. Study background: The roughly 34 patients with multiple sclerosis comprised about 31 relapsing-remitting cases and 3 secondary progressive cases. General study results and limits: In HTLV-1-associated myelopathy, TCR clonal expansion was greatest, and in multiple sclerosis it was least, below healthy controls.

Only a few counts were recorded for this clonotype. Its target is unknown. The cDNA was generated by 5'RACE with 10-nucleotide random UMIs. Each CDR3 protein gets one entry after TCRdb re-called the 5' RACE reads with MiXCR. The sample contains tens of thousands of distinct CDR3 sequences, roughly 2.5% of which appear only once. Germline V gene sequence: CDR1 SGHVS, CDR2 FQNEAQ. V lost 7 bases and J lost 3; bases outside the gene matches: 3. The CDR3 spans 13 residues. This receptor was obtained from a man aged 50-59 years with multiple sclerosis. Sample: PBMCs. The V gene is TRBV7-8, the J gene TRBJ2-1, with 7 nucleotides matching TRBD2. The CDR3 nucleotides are TGTGCCAGCATCGGGGGGAGCTACAATGAGCAGTTCTTC. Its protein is CASIGGSYNEQFF.